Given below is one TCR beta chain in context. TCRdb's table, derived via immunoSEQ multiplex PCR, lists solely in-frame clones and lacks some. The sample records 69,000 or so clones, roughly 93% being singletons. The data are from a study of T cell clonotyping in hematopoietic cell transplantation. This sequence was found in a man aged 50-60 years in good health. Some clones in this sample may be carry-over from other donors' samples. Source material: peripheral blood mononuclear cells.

The CDR3 nucleotides are TGTGCCAGCCGGACCGGCGGGGGTACGCAGTATTTT. This translates into CASRTGGGTQYF. This chain joins TRBV9 and TRBJ2-3; 7 nucleotides line up with TRBD2. The CDR3 loop spans 12 amino acids. The V gene's germline CDR1 is SGDLS and CDR2 YYNGEE. With V trimmed by 7 bases and J by 8 bases, 7 bases remained unmatched.